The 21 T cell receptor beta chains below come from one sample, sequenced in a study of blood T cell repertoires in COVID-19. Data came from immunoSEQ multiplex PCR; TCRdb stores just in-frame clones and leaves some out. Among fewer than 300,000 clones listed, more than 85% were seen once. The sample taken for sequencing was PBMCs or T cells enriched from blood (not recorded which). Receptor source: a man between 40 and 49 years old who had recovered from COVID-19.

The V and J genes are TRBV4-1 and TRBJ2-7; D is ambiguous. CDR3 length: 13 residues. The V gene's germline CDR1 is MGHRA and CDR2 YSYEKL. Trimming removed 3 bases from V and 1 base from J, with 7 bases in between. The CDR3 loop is CASSHPESYEQYF. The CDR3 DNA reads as TGCGCCAGCAGCCATCCGGAGTCCTACGAGCAGTACTTC.

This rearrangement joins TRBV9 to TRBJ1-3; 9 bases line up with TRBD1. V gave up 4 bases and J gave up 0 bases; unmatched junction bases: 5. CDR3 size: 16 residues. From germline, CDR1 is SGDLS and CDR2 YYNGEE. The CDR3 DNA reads TGTGCCAGCAGCATCGGACAGGGGAGCTCTGGAAACACCATATATTTT. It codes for CASSIGQGSSGNTIYF. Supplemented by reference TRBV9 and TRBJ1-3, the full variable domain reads DSGVTQTPKHLITATGQRVTLRCSPRSGDLSVYWYQQSLDQGLQFLIQYYNGEERAKGNILERFSAQQFPDLHSELNLSSLELGDSALYFCASSIGQGSSGNTIYFGEGSWLTVV.

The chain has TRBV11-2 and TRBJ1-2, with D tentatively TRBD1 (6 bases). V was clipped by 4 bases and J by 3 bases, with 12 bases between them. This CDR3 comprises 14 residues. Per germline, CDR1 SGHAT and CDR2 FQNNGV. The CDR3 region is CASSYQGNHYGYTF. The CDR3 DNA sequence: TGTGCCAGCAGCTACCAGGGGAACCACTATGGCTACACCTTC.

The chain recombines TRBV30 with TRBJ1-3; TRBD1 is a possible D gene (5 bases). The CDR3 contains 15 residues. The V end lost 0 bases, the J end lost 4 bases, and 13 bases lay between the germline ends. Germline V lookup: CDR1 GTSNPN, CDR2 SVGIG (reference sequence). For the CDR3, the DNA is TGTGCCTGGAGTGTACTGGAGGGGCTCGGAAACACCATATATTTT. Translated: CAWSVLEGLGNTIYF. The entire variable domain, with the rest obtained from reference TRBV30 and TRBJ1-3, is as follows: SQTIHQWPATLVQPVGSPLSLECTVEGTSNPNLYWYRQAAGRGLQLLFYSVGIGQISSEVPQNLSASRPQDRQFILSSKKLLLSDSGFYLCAWSVLEGLGNTIYFGEGSWLTVV.

Here the CDR3 DNA reads TGTGCCAGCAGCCTGAGGGGACTAGCGGGACCCCAAGAGACCCAGTACTTC. It specifies CASSLRGLAGPQETQYF. J is TRBJ2-5 and V is TRBV3-1 (or the pseudogene TRBV3-2); TRBD2 matches 13 bases. After removal of 4 bases from V and 1 base from J, the junction contained 6 bases not matched to a gene. The CDR3 contains 17 residues. CDR1 is LGHDT and CDR2 is YNNKEL in the germline V gene (reference sequence).

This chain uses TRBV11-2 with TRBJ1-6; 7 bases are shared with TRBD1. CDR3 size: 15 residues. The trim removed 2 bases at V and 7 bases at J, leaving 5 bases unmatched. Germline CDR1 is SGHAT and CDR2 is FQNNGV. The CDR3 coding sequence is TGTGCCAGCAGCTTATCAGGGGGGCTCAATTCACCCCTCCACTTT. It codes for CASSLSGGLNSPLHF.

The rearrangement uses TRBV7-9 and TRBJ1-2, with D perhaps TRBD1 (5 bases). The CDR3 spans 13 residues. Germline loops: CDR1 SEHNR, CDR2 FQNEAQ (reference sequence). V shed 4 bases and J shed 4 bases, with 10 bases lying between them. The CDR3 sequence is CASSSDRSYGYTF. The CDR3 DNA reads TGTGCCAGCAGCTCAGACAGAAGCTATGGCTACACCTTC.

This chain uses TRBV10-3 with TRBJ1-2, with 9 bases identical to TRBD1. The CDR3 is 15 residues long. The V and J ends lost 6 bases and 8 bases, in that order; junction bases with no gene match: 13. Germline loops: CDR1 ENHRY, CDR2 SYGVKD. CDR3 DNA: TGTGCCATCAGGGAAACCGGGACAGGGTTTTCGGGCTACACCTTC. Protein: CAIRETGTGFSGYTF.

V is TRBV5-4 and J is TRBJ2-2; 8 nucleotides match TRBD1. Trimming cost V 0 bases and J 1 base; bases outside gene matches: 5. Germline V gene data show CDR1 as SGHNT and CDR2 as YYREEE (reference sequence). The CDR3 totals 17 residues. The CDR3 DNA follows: TGTGCCAGCAGCTTGGTGACAGGGGTCGTGAACACCGGGGAGCTGTTTTTT. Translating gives CASSLVTGVVNTGELFF.

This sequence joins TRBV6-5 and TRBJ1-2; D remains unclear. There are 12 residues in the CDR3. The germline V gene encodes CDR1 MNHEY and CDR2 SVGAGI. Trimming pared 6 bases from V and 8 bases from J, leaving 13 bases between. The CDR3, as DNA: TGTGCCAGCAGCCCCGCTCCGGGGGGCTACACCTTC. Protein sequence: CASSPAPGGYTF.

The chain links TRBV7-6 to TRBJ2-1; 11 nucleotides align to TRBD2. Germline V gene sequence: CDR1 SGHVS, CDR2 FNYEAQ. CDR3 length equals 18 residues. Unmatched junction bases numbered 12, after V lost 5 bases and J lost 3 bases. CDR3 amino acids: CASSRRTSGQPYYNEQFF. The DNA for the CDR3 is TGTGCCAGCAGCAGACGGACTAGCGGGCAACCATACTACAATGAGCAGTTCTTC. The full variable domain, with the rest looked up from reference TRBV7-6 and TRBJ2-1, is GAGVSQSPRYKVTKRGQDVALRCDPISGHVSLYWYRQALGQGPEFLTYFNYEAQQDKSGLPNDRFSAERPEGSISTLTIQRTEQRDSAMYRCASSRRTSGQPYYNEQFFGPGTRLTVL.

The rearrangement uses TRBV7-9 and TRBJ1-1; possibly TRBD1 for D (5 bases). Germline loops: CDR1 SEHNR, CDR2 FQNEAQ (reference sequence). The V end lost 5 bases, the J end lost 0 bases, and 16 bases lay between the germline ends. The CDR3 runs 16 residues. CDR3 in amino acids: CASSLRGAKMNTEAFF. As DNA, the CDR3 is TGTGCCAGCAGCCTAAGGGGTGCAAAGATGAACACTGAAGCTTTCTTT.

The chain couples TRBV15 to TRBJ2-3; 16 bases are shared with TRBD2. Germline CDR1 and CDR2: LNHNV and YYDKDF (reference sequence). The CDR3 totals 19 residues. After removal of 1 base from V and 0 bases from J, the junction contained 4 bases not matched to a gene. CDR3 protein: CATSRAGLAGGASTDTQYF. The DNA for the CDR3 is TGTGCCACCAGCAGAGCGGGACTAGCGGGAGGGGCTAGCACAGATACGCAGTATTTT.

The CDR3 protein is CASSRTSGGPTHNEQFF. DNA of the CDR3: TGCGCCAGCAGCCGGACTAGCGGGGGGCCGACTCACAATGAGCAGTTCTTC. The rearrangement links TRBV5-1 to TRBJ2-1, with 14 nucleotides matching TRBD2. Germline trimming cut 4 bases from V and 5 bases from J; bases unmatched to any gene: 8. The CDR3 covers 17 residues. Germline CDR1 and CDR2: SGHRS and YFSETQ. Together with reference TRBV5-1 and TRBJ2-1, the CDR3 gives the full variable domain: KAGVTQTPRYLIKTRGQQVTLSCSPISGHRSVSWYQQTPGQGLQFLFEYFSETQRNKGNFPGRFSGRQFSNSRSEMNVSTLELGDSALYLCASSRTSGGPTHNEQFFGPGTRLTVL.

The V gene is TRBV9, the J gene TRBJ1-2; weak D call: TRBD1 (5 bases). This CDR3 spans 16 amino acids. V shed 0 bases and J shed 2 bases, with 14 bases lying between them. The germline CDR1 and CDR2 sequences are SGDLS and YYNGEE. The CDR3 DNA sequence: TGTGCCAGCAGCGTAGGAGACAGTTCCTCAAACTATGGCTACACCTTC. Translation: CASSVGDSSSNYGYTF.

CDR3 in amino acids: CASSPRTGLHQPQHF. CDR3 DNA sequence: TGTGCCAGCAGCCCCAGGACAGGGTTACATCAGCCCCAGCATTTT. The J gene is TRBJ1-5, the V gene TRBV28; 8 bases fit TRBD1. Germline loops: CDR1 MDHEN, CDR2 SYDVKM. This CDR3 is built from 15 residues. J gave up 5 bases and V 6 bases, and 9 bases lay outside the gene matches.

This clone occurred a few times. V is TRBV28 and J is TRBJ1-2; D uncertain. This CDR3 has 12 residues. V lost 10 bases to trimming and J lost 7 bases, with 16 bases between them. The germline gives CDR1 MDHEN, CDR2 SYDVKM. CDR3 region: CATDRAEGGYTF. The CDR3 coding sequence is TGTGCCACGGATCGGGCAGAGGGTGGCTACACCTTC.

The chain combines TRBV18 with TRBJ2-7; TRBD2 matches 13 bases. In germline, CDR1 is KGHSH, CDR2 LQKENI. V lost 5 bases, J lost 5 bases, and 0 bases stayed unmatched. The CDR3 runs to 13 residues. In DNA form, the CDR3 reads TGTGCCAGCTCAGGGACTAGCGGGAACGAGCAGTACTTC. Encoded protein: CASSGTSGNEQYF.

CDR3 in amino acids: CASSLEAGVGGYTF. CDR3 nucleotide sequence: TGTGCCAGCAGCTTAGAAGCGGGGGTCGGTGGCTACACCTTC. V is TRBV7-9 and J is TRBJ1-2; possibly TRBD1 for D (5 bases). V was trimmed by 1 base and J by 7 bases, leaving 13 bases between them. There are 14 residues in the CDR3. Germline CDR1 is SEHNR and CDR2 is FQNEAQ (reference sequence).

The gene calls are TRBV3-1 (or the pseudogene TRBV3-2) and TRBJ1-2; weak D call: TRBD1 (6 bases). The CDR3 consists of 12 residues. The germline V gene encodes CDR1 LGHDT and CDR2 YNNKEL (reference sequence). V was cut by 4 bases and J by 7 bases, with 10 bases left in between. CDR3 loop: CASSPRGFGYTF. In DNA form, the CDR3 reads TGTGCCAGCAGCCCCAGGGGTTTTGGCTACACCTTC.

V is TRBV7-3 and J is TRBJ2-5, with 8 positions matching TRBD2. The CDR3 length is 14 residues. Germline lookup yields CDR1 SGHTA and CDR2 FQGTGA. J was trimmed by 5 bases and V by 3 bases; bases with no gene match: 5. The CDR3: CASSLAGLGETQYF. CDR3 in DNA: TGTGCCAGCAGCTTGGCGGGACTAGGCGAGACCCAGTACTTC.